The clone carrying this TCR beta chain was counted only a few times. Its specificity is not known. The data belong to a study of cytomegalovirus exposure and HLA in healthy donors. Study summary: Earlier sequencing of 150 million to 200 million T cells yielded 90 million to 140 million unique TCR beta sequences. The study's findings and limits: The classifier reportedly diagnosed cytomegalovirus status with high specificity and sensitivity. Later work showed greater clonal expansion in HLA-associated TCR beta chains than in equally common others. The listing of 150 to 200 TCR beta chains classed them as cytomegalovirus-associated.

PCR amplification relied on 60 Vbeta primers (plus 13 Jbeta primers). This table comes from immunoSEQ multiplex PCR, and its TCRdb copy is limited to in-frame clones, with some not included. The table shows 100,000 to 150,000 clones, with around 81% occurring only once. CDR3 length: 13 residues. CDR1 and CDR2 (germline): MNHEY, SMNVEV (reference sequence). V lost 6 bases, J lost 12 bases, and 21 bases lay in between. The TCR comes from a man aged 18 to 30 in good health and CMV-seronegative. This chain links TRBV27 with TRBJ2-7; no clear D. The specimen was PBMCs. DNA of the CDR3: TGTGCCAGCAGGAAAAATGAGGTGTATATATGGTACTTC. It translates to CASRKNEVYIWYF.